The 17 T cell receptor beta chains below all came from one sample that was sequenced in a study of OX40 agonist ivuxolimab in advanced cancers. Sequencing was performed with immunoSEQ multiplex PCR; in TCRdb, only in-frame clones are kept and a portion is missing. The table lists tens of thousands of clones, around 84% of them singletons. The source was CD4+ or CD8+ T cells sorted from blood, collected in a trial of the OX40 agonist ivuxolimab. The receptors here all came from an adult with an advanced solid tumor such as melanoma, head and neck, liver or kidney cancer.

In this sample, this clone turned up once. This sequence joins TRBV5-4 and TRBJ2-3; tentative D call: TRBD2 (6 bases). The germline V and J ends were trimmed by 1 base and 8 bases, with 23 bases remaining between them. Germline V gives CDR1 SGHNT, CDR2 YYREEE (reference sequence). This CDR3 is 17 amino acids long. The CDR3 here is CASSLPLGRKKEGTQYF. For the CDR3, the DNA is TGTGCCAGCAGCTTGCCTTTGGGCAGGAAAAAGGAGGGTACGCAGTATTTT.

CDR3 region: CASSRSRRAYNEQFF. The DNA for the CDR3 is TGTGCCAGCAGCCGGAGTCGGCGGGCCTACAATGAGCAGTTCTTC. The chain links TRBV7-2 to TRBJ2-1; possibly TRBD2 for D (5 bases). CDR1 and CDR2 (germline): SGHTA, FQGNSA. V was clipped by 5 bases and J by 2 bases, with 13 bases between them. This CDR3 region has 15 residues.

J is TRBJ2-7 and V is TRBV28, with D unclear. V lost 6 bases, J lost 2 bases, and 8 bases lay in between. The CDR3 spans 12 residues. Germline V gene data show CDR1 as MDHEN and CDR2 as SYDVKM. In DNA form, the CDR3 reads TGTGCCAGCAGAAGCCTCCCCTACGAGCAGTACTTC. This encodes CASRSLPYEQYF.

The rearrangement uses TRBV23-1 and TRBJ1-4; possibly TRBD1 for D (5 bases). TRBV23-1 has ORF status, its function being uncertain. The ends were cut back, 2 bases at V and 2 bases at J, with 21 bases in the middle. This CDR3 is built from 19 residues. The chain's CDR3 is CASSQDAGHLGGTNEKLFF. CDR3 DNA: TGCGCCAGCAGTCAAGATGCAGGACACCTTGGGGGTACTAATGAAAAACTGTTTTTT.

The chain joins TRBV6-5 to TRBJ1-2, with D possibly being TRBD1 (5 bases). Germline CDR1 MNHEY, CDR2 SVGAGI. The V and J ends lost 0 bases and 2 bases respectively, with 13 bases between them. The CDR3 has 16 amino acids. The DNA of the CDR3 is TGTGCCAGCAGTTACTCGACAAGGGGTAGGAACTATGGCTACACCTTC. It codes for CASSYSTRGRNYGYTF.

The chain has TRBV7-3 and TRBJ2-7; D unclear. The germline CDR1 and CDR2 sequences are SGHTA and FQGTGA. V lost 3 bases and J lost 1, with 10 bases in between. This CDR3 spans 14 amino acids. The CDR3 region has the DNA TGTGCCAGCAGCTTCCTTGGCACGTCCTACGAGCAGTACTTC. Translated, it gives CASSFLGTSYEQYF.

This clone has just one count. The chain is built from TRBV7-9 and TRBJ2-3, with 9 nucleotides matching TRBD2. This CDR3 spans 15 amino acids. Germline CDR1 and CDR2: SEHNR and FQNEAQ (reference sequence). The junction had 5 bases not matched to a gene; V was cut back by 5 bases and J by 2 bases. The CDR3 reads CASSPLAGITDTQYF. The CDR3 coding sequence is TGTGCCAGCAGCCCCCTAGCGGGGATCACAGATACGCAGTATTTT.

The rearrangement links TRBV11-2 to TRBJ2-1; TRBD2 is a possible D gene (5 bases). The germline CDR1 and CDR2 sequences are SGHAT and FQNNGV. With 3 bases removed from V and 10 bases from J, the gap between germline ends came to 16 bases. CDR3 size: 14 residues. In DNA, the CDR3 is TGTGCCAGCAGCTTCAAGAGCGGCGAGTCGGAGCAGTTCTTC. It specifies CASSFKSGESEQFF.

The rearrangement links TRBV16 to TRBJ1-2; possible D gene TRBD1, 6 bases. CDR3 size: 14 residues. The V gene lost 4 bases and the J gene lost 7 bases, with 16 bases spanning the gap. Germline CDR1 and CDR2: KGHSY and FQNENV. Written as DNA, the CDR3 is TGTGCCAGCAGCCCCCGACAGGATCGGATTGGCTACACCTTC. Its translation: CASSPRQDRIGYTF. Looking up the rest from reference TRBV16 and TRBJ1-2 gives the full variable domain: GEEVAQTPKHLVRGEGQKAKLYCAPIKGHSYVFWYQQVLKNEFKFLISFQNENVFDETGMPKERFSAKCLPNSPCSLEIQATKLEDSAVYFCASSPRQDRIGYTFGSGTRLTVV.

The genes are TRBV7-3 and TRBJ2-7; 8 bases match TRBD1. Trimming cost V 5 bases and J 4 bases; bases outside gene matches: 10. CDR1 and CDR2 (germline): SGHTA, FQGTGA. The CDR3 is 15 amino acids. The CDR3 sequence is CASSLMDRVGYEQYF. In nucleotides, the CDR3 is TGTGCCAGCAGCCTAATGGACAGGGTTGGATACGAGCAGTACTTC.

The rearrangement joins TRBV27 to TRBJ2-7; 9 bases match TRBD1. The CDR3 sequence is 15 residues long. Per germline, CDR1 MNHEY and CDR2 SMNVEV (reference sequence). V gave up 0 bases and J gave up 9 bases; unmatched junction bases: 9. The CDR3, as DNA: TGTGCCAGCAGTTTATCGGGGACAGGGTCGAGTCGGCAGTACTTC. Protein product: CASSLSGTGSSRQYF.

The chain combines TRBV6-6 with TRBJ2-1, with 9 bases that match TRBD2. V trimming: 0 bases; J trimming: 5 bases; junction bases outside the gene matches: 2. This CDR3 spans 15 amino acids. The germline V gene has CDR1 MNHNY and CDR2 SVGAGI (reference sequence). CDR3 sequence (DNA): TGTGCCAGCAGTTACTCGACTAGCGGACACAATGAGCAGTTCTTC. Its translation: CASSYSTSGHNEQFF.

This clone was observed a few times. The chain carries TRBV28 and TRBJ2-1, with 7 bases identical to TRBD2. The ends lost 3 bases at V and 5 bases at J; junction bases unmatched: 4. This CDR3 spans 14 amino acids. CDR1 and CDR2 (germline): MDHEN, SYDVKM. The CDR3 reads CASSLPSGHNEQFF. CDR3 nucleotides: TGTGCCAGCAGTTTGCCTAGCGGACACAATGAGCAGTTCTTC. Looking up the rest from reference TRBV28 and TRBJ2-1 gives the full variable domain: DVKVTQSSRYLVKRTGEKVFLECVQDMDHENMFWYRQDPGLGLRLIYFSYDVKMKEKGDIPEGYSVSREKKERFSLILESASTNQTSMYLCASSLPSGHNEQFFGPGTRLTVL.

The rearrangement uses TRBV6-5 and TRBJ1-2; possibly TRBD1 for D (5 bases). The CDR3 is 13 amino acids. V lost 5 bases and J 3 bases, leaving 10 bases between the germline ends. In germline, CDR1 is MNHEY, CDR2 SVGAGI. The CDR3 bases are TGTGCCAGCAGTGTTTGGGGGGACTATGGCTACACCTTC. Translation gives CASSVWGDYGYTF.

J is TRBJ2-7 and V is TRBV11-1; D call uncertain. In germline, CDR1 is SGHAT, CDR2 FQDESV (reference sequence). The V end was cut by 1 base, the J end by 4 bases, with 14 bases between. The length of the CDR3 is 15 residues. The CDR3 nucleotides are TGTGCCAGCAGCTTAGACAGTCTCGGGCATTACGAGCAGTACTTC. Protein sequence: CASSLDSLGHYEQYF. Using reference TRBV11-1 and TRBJ2-7 for the parts outside the CDR3, the full variable domain is EAEVAQSPRYKITEKSQAVAFWCDPISGHATLYWYRQILGQGPELLVQFQDESVVDDSQLPKDRFSAERLKGVDSTLKIQPAELGDSAMYLCASSLDSLGHYEQYFGPGTRLTVT.

This sequence joins TRBV6-5 and TRBJ2-1, with TRBD2 as a possible D gene (5 bases). Trimming pared 4 bases from V and 12 bases from J, leaving 10 bases between. There are 11 residues in the CDR3. The germline CDR1 and CDR2 sequences are MNHEY and SVGAGI. The CDR3 region is CASSWGAGQFF. For the CDR3, the DNA is TGTGCCAGCAGTTGGGGAGCTGGGCAGTTCTTC.

The chain employs TRBV6-6 and TRBJ2-1; 8 positions match TRBD2. J was trimmed by 9 bases and V by 5 bases; bases with no gene match: 12. CDR3 length equals 15 residues. Per germline, CDR1 MNHNY and CDR2 SVGAGI (reference sequence). The CDR3 nucleotides read TGTGCCAGCAGTCCCATCTTCCGGGGGGGCAGTGAGCAGTTCTTC. Translating it yields CASSPIFRGGSEQFF.